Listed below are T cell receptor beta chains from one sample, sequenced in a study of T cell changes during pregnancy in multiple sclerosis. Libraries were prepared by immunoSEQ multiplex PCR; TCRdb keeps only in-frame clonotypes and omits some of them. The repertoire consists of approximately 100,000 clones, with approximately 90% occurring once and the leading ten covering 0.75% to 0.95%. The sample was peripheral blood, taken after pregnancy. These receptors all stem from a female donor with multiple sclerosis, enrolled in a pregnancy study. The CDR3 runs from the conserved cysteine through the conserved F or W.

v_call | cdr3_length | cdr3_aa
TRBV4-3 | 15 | CASSQDSRGQYEQYF
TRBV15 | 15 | CATSRDSGGAQGYTF
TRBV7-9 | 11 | CASSTTAEAFF
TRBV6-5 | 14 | CASSYRGRGYEQYF
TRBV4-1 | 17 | CASSHPGGRMGNQPQHF
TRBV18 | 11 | CASSHQETQYF
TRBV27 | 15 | CASREWDGSNYGYTF
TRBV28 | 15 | CASSFVRVRQETQYF
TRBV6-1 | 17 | CASSEAIPGGESYGYTF
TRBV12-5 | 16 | CASGPSAGQGKYGYTF
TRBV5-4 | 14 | CASSLGGGASEAFF
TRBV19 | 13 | CAISAPGQLEAFF
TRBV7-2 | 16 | CASSLRAGTANYGYTF
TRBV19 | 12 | CASSIVRGRLFF
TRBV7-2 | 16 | CASSLGGTGANTEAFF
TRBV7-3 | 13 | CASSFLSTDTQYF
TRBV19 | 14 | CATKGAYSNQPQHF
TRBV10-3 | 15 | CAISGDRGQNEKLFF
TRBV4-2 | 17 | CASSQLGSGAGNYGYTF
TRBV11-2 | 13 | CASSLSTNNEQFF
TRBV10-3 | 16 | CAISESRKETTGELFF
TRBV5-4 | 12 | CASRPDSLGYTF
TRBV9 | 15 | CASSPPTGGEDGYTF
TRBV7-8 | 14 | CASSLEVRGNEQYF
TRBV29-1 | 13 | CSVEVRLDTEAFF
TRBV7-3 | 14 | CASSQGLAGGEQYF
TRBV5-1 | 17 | CASSLSRDRGGNYGYTF
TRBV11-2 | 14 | CASSGTRYQETQYF
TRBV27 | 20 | CASSIKGYRTVNFNTGELFF
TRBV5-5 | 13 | CASSLQGSTEAFF
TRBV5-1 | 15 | CASSPGTVSNQPQHF
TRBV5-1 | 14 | CASSYRGFNSPLHF
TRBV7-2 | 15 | CASTEGAGQAYEQYF
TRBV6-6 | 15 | CASNPLAGKADTQYF
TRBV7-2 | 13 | CASSREGKTEAFF
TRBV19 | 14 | CASGGRYGNTEAFF
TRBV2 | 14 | CASSGEVSSYEQYF
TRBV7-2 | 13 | CASSPRTGSPLHF
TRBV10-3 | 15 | CAISESWTGGNIQYF
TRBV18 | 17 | CASFLPTTGNAGNTIYF
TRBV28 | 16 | CASSFIAGQQADTQYF
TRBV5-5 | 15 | CASSGDYSETYEQYF
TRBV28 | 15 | CASTRDRGYGQPQHF
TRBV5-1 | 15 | CASSPQTSGHNEQFF
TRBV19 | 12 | CASRLGYNEQFF
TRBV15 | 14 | CATSREGVNQPQHF
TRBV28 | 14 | CASRAVAGEWTQYF
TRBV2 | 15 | CASSLGGVSNQPQHF
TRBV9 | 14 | CASSVAGLNTEAFF
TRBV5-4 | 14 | CASNWRGGNQPQHF
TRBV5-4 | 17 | CASSFLGAGGGNQPQHF
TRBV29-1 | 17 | CSVDVSGGVVYTGELFF
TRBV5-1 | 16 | CASSPVGLAGGYEQYF
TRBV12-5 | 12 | CASGLASYEQYF
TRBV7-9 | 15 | CASSLGGGANNEQFF